This is a list of T cell receptor beta chains from one sample in a study of T-cell reconstitution after alpha-beta-depleted transplantation in children. TCRdb re-analysed the PCR reads in MiXCR, keeping a single row per CDR3 protein. The sample records approximately 400,000 distinct CDR3 sequences, roughly 16% being singletons. The starting material was PBMCs, mostly from graft donor cells, obtained 360 days after TCRalphabeta/CD19-depleted stem cell transplant. Receptor source: a boy less than two years old who had a stem cell transplant for Wiskott-Aldrich syndrome, so the T cells may come from the graft donor. Each CDR3 is given with its conserved first and last residue. The order of the fields is D gene, V gene, J gene, clone size, CDR3 protein, CDR3 DNA. D genes are given only for firm matches. A clone size is listed for some rows: how often the clone was seen (once, few, many), or a class if it is expanded.

.	TRBV6-5	TRBJ2-3	.	CASSYGDWSGPTDTQYF	TGTGCCAGCAGTTACGGGGACTGGAGCGGGCCGACAGATACGCAGTATTTT
.	TRBV12-3/TRBV12-4	TRBJ1-2	few	CASSFGAGNYGYTF	TGTGCCAGCAGTTTCGGTGCAGGGAACTATGGCTACACCTTC
TRBD1	TRBV5-5	TRBJ2-3	few	CASSPTRKTGTDTQYF	TGTGCCAGCAGCCCAACCAGGAAGACAGGGACAGATACGCAGTATTTT
TRBD2	TRBV24-1	TRBJ2-1	few	CATSDLPLAGEQFF	TGTGCCACCAGTGATTTGCCCCTAGCGGGGGAGCAGTTCTTC
.	TRBV11-2	TRBJ2-2	.	CASSSRDPLGPGELFF	TGTGCCAGCAGCAGCCGGGACCCCCTTGGACCCGGGGAGCTGTTTTTT
TRBD1	TRBV5-1	TRBJ2-2	.	CASSGTARVEYRELFF	TGCGCCAGCAGCGGGACAGCGCGGGTCGAGTACCGGGAGCTGTTTTTT
.	TRBV20-1	TRBJ1-2	few	CSARDTGHRTANYGYTF	TGCAGTGCTAGAGACACGGGACACCGGACGGCTAACTATGGCTACACCTTC
.	TRBV7-2	TRBJ2-7	few	CASSPQKKTAYYEQYF	TGTGCCAGCAGTCCCCAGAAGAAAACAGCCTACTACGAGCAGTACTTC
TRBD1	TRBV12-3/TRBV12-4	TRBJ1-5	.	CASSLGDRINQPQHF	TGTGCCAGCAGTTTAGGGGACAGGATAAATCAGCCCCAGCATTTT
.	TRBV5-1	TRBJ2-7	few	CASSFLEVDTYEQYF	TGCGCCAGCAGCTTCTTAGAGGTGGATACCTACGAGCAGTACTTC
TRBD2	TRBV12-3/TRBV12-4	TRBJ2-1	many	CASSPEREGLTKISYNEQFF	TGTGCCAGCAGTCCCGAGCGGGAGGGTCTCACCAAAATCTCCTACAATGAGCAGTTCTTC
.	TRBV5-1	TRBJ2-6	few	CASSLPGVPPSGANVLTF	TGCGCCAGCAGCTTACCAGGGGTCCCACCCTCTGGGGCCAACGTCCTGACTTTC
.	TRBV25-1	TRBJ2-7	few	CASRRTGEQYF	TGTGCCAGCAGGCGGACTGGCGAGCAGTACTTC
TRBD2	TRBV6-2/TRBV6-3	TRBJ2-1	.	CASSRTSGRRDEQFF	TGTGCCAGCAGTCGGACTAGCGGGAGGCGGGATGAGCAGTTCTTC
TRBD2	TRBV5-1	TRBJ2-7	.	CASSKKSSGESYEQYF	TGCGCCAGCAGCAAAAAGTCTAGCGGGGAGTCCTACGAGCAGTACTTC
.	TRBV7-9	TRBJ2-5	few	CASSLGPGATQYF	TGTGCCAGCAGCTTAGGACCAGGGGCGACCCAGTACTTC
TRBD2	TRBV13	TRBJ2-3	.	CASSPRWGSGGAADTQYF	TGTGCCAGCAGCCCCCGCTGGGGGAGCGGGGGGGCCGCAGATACGCAGTATTTT
.	TRBV4-3	TRBJ2-1	many	CASSQGSYNEQFF	TGTGCCAGCAGCCAAGGGAGTTACAATGAGCAGTTCTTC
.	TRBV10-3	TRBJ2-7	few	CAISEPNRNGAEYF	TGTGCCATCAGTGAGCCCAATCGGAACGGGGCGGAGTACTTC
.	TRBV5-1	TRBJ2-1	.	CASSLALGLREQFF	TGCGCCAGCAGCTTGGCTCTGGGGTTGAGGGAGCAGTTCTTC
.	TRBV12-3/TRBV12-4	TRBJ2-5	.	CASSRRGFETQYF	TGTGCCAGCAGCCGCAGGGGATTCGAGACCCAGTACTTC
.	TRBV2	TRBJ2-1	few	CASSESYYPGVFF	TGTGCCAGCAGTGAATCTTACTACCCCGGAGTGTTCTTC
.	TRBV29-1	TRBJ2-7	.	CSVEGQAEGGSTAYEQYF	TGCAGCGTTGAGGGACAGGCAGAAGGCGGGAGCACGGCCTACGAGCAGTACTTC
.	TRBV6-2/TRBV6-3	TRBJ2-7	few	CASRGRTYEQYF	TGTGCCAGCAGGGGAAGAACCTACGAGCAGTACTTC
TRBD2	TRBV5-5	TRBJ2-3	many	CASSTGLAIGDTQYF	TGTGCCAGCAGCACGGGACTAGCGATTGGAGATACGCAGTATTTT
TRBD2	TRBV5-4	TRBJ2-7	.	CASSLRGGLAGAYEQYF	TGTGCCAGCAGCTTGCGGGGTGGCCTAGCGGGAGCCTACGAGCAGTACTTC
.	TRBV2	TRBJ2-3	few	CASKVLVSTDTQYF	TGTGCCAGCAAAGTATTGGTTAGCACAGATACGCAGTATTTT
.	TRBV6-2/TRBV6-3	TRBJ1-2	few	CASNGYLYGYTF	TGTGCCAGCAATGGATATCTCTATGGCTACACCTTC
.	TRBV28	TRBJ2-7	many	CASRYRGGEQYF	TGTGCCAGCAGATATAGGGGTGGCGAGCAGTACTTC
.	TRBV12-3/TRBV12-4	TRBJ2-5	.	CASSPRLKTETQYF	TGTGCCAGCAGTCCTCGGCTAAAAACGGAGACCCAGTACTTC
.	TRBV6-5	TRBJ2-3	few	CASSFLPTSTDTQYF	TGTGCCAGCAGTTTTCTCCCGACTAGCACAGATACGCAGTATTTT
.	TRBV5-1	TRBJ2-7	many	CASSLDSLSYEQYF	TGCGCCAGCAGCTTGGACAGCCTATCCTACGAGCAGTACTTC
TRBD1	TRBV5-1	TRBJ1-1	.	CASSPGTGVWAEAFF	TGCGCCAGCAGCCCCGGGACAGGGGTTTGGGCTGAAGCTTTCTTT
.	TRBV12-3/TRBV12-4	TRBJ2-5	few	CASSLHRGGETQYF	TGTGCCAGCAGTTTACACAGGGGAGGAGAGACCCAGTACTTC
.	TRBV3-1	TRBJ2-3	few	CASSEHLGSTDTQYF	TGTGCCAGCAGCGAGCATCTGGGGAGCACAGATACGCAGTATTTT
TRBD1	TRBV2	TRBJ2-7	.	CASRGQGDTYLSSSYEQYF	TGTGCCAGCAGAGGACAGGGGGACACCTATTTGTCCAGCTCCTACGAGCAGTACTTC
TRBD1	TRBV10-2	TRBJ2-3	few	CASIARQGETVADTQYF	TGCGCCAGCATAGCACGACAGGGGGAAACGGTGGCAGATACGCAGTATTTT
TRBD2	TRBV24-1	TRBJ2-1	.	CATSDPGLAGGSLNEQFF	TGTGCCACCAGTGATCCCGGACTAGCGGGAGGGTCGCTGAATGAGCAGTTCTTC
.	TRBV4-1	TRBJ2-1	.	CASMSSSYNEQFF	TGCGCCAGCATGTCTAGCTCCTACAATGAGCAGTTCTTC
.	TRBV5-4	TRBJ2-1	few	CASSLTAGHPTGNEQFF	TGTGCCAGCAGCTTGACTGCGGGACACCCAACGGGCAATGAGCAGTTCTTC
.	TRBV6-2/TRBV6-3	TRBJ2-5	few	CASRTGLGGPGSAWTQYF	TGTGCCAGCAGAACGGGACTCGGGGGGCCTGGGTCAGCATGGACCCAGTACTTC
TRBD2	TRBV7-9	TRBJ2-4	many	CASTPFGGVASKNIQYF	TGTGCCAGCACCCCCTTCGGGGGGGTGGCGTCCAAAAACATTCAGTACTTC
TRBD1	TRBV19	TRBJ2-7	.	CASSGSGQANEQYF	TGTGCCAGTAGTGGAAGTGGACAGGCTAACGAGCAGTACTTC
TRBD1	TRBV28	TRBJ1-4	.	CASSTNPGTAHEKLFF	TGTGCCAGCAGTACCAACCCCGGGACAGCTCATGAAAAACTGTTTTTT
TRBD1	TRBV25-1	TRBJ2-5	.	CASSESGTGLGETQYF	TGTGCCAGCAGTGAATCCGGGACAGGGCTGGGAGAGACCCAGTACTTC
.	TRBV10-3	TRBJ2-5	.	CAISESGSRRETQYF	TGTGCCATCAGTGAGTCGGGATCCCGAAGGGAGACCCAGTACTTC
TRBD2	TRBV5-1	TRBJ2-1	.	CASSFPGTTGREQFF	TGCGCCAGCAGCTTCCCAGGGACTACCGGACGTGAGCAGTTCTTC
TRBD2	TRBV24-1	TRBJ2-1	few	CATSDPGLVVNEQFF	TGTGCCACCAGTGATCCGGGACTAGTAGTAAATGAGCAGTTCTTC
TRBD1	TRBV20-1	TRBJ2-7	few	CSARHGQGSSYEQYF	TGCAGTGCTAGACATGGACAGGGAAGCTCCTACGAGCAGTACTTC
.	TRBV18	TRBJ2-5	.	CASSPRRTEETQYF	TGTGCCAGCTCACCACGTAGGACCGAAGAGACCCAGTACTTC
TRBD1	TRBV24-1	TRBJ2-2	.	CATSTGVTNTGELFF	TGTGCCACCAGTACAGGGGTCACGAACACCGGGGAGCTGTTTTTT